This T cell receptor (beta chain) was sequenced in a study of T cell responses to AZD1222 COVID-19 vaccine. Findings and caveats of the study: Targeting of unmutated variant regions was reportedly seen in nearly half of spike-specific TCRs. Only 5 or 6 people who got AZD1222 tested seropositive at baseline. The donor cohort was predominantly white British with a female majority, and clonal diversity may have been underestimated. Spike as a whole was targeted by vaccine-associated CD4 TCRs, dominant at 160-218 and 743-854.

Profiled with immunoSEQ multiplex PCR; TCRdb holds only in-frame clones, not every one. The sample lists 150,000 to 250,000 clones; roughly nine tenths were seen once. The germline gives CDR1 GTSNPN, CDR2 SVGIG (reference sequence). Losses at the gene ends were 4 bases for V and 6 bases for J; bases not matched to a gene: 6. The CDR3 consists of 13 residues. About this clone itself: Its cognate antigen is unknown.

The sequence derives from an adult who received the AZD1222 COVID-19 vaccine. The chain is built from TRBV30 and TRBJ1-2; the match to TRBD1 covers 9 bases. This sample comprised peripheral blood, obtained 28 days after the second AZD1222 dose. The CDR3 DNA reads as TGTGCCTGGACCCGGGACAGGGCTGATGGCTACACCTTC. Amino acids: CAWTRDRADGYTF.